This T cell receptor (beta chain) was recovered during a study of T cell changes during pregnancy in multiple sclerosis. TCRdb's copy holds only in-frame clones and misses some; the assay was immunoSEQ multiplex PCR. This table has more than 30,000 clones, around nine tenths appearing once. CDR1 is MGHDK and CDR2 is SYGVNS in the germline V gene. CDR3 length: 17 residues. Trimming removed 5 bases at V and 2 bases at J, with 22 bases between. The chain combines TRBV25-1 with TRBJ2-7, with TRBD2 as a possible D gene (5 bases). The clonotype originates from a female donor with multiple sclerosis, enrolled in a pregnancy study. This sample comprised CD8+ T cells from peripheral blood mononuclear cells, obtained in the second trimester of pregnancy. The CDR3 region is CASSPIGERMEPYEQYF. In DNA form, the CDR3 reads TGTGCCAGCAGTCCCATTGGTGAGCGGATGGAACCCTACGAGCAGTACTTC.